Described below is a single T cell receptor beta chain sequence and its context. Its cognate antigen is unknown. The study included ophthalmopathy patients with Clinical Activity Score at least 3, NOSPECS grade at least 4 and duration under 3 months. Exclusion of patients followed from uncontrolled infection, other autoimmune disease, pregnancy or lactation. Using RNA transcripts as the source, TCR beta CDR3 regions were amplified. Primed by the HTBI set, a first-round RT-PCR was run on the TCR CDR3. Via MiXCR, TCRdb re-called the multiplex PCR reads, giving one row per CDR3 protein. The table includes over 350,000 distinct CDR3 sequences, about a fifth detected once. The data derive from a study of T cells in Graves' hyperthyroidism and ophthalmopathy. V dropped 4 bases and J dropped 5 bases, with 17 bases sitting between them. The CDR3 is 16 residues long. Germline V gene sequence: CDR1 MNHEY, CDR2 SMNVEV (reference sequence).

Study-level points and caveats: Ophthalmopathy cases were set apart from stable hyperthyroidism by a 13 V-J model.

Source material: blood. This TCR was sampled from a man aged 18-30 years with Graves' ophthalmopathy. The V and J genes are TRBV27 and TRBJ1-4; weak D call: TRBD1 (5 bases). The CDR3 region has the DNA TGTGCCAGCAGTTCTGTCCCCCTGGACAAAAATGAAAAACTGTTTTTT. Translated: CASSSVPLDKNEKLFF.